The 31 T cell receptor beta chains given below trace back to one sample, sequenced in a study of monozygotic twins with inflammatory bowel disease. TCRdb re-called the 5' RACE reads, yielding one record per CDR3 amino acid sequence without DNA. The sample has 300,000 to 400,000 distinct CDR3 sequences. The sample taken for sequencing was blood. These receptors originate from a human donor with ulcerative colitis or Crohn's disease, or a healthy co-twin of an affected twin (not recorded which).

This CDR3 reads CASSPRGVAYNSPLHF. The gene calls are TRBV18 and TRBJ1-6. The CDR3 sequence is 16 residues long. The germline V gene has CDR1 KGHSH and CDR2 LQKENI.

The chain carries TRBV19 and TRBJ2-1; without DNA, the TCRdb call of TRBD1 cannot be checked. The germline CDR1 and CDR2 sequences are LNHDA and SQIVND (reference sequence). This CDR3 comprises 15 residues. CDR3 in amino acids: CASSIPRAGMHEQFF.

The chain has TRBV18 and TRBJ1-1; no DNA is available, so the TRBD1 call from TCRdb remains unchecked. Germline lookup yields CDR1 KGHSH and CDR2 LQKENI. The CDR3 is 16 residues long. This CDR3 is CASSQGANGMNTEAFF.

J is TRBJ2-7 and V is TRBV5-1; TCRdb picks TRBD1, but there is no DNA to check that call. Germline-derived CDR1 and CDR2 are SGHRS and YFSETQ. This CDR3 contains 12 residues. CDR3 loop: CASSFPHREQYF.

The chain has TRBV7-2 and TRBJ2-3; TCRdb picks TRBD1, but there is no DNA to check that call. The CDR3 spans 17 residues. Germline V CDR1 and CDR2: SGHTA, FQGNSA. CDR3 residues: CASSPFVVGVTPDTQYF.

The CDR3 loop is CASSLVDTNNEQFF. The V gene is TRBV7-3, the J gene TRBJ2-1; the D call from TCRdb, TRBD1, cannot be confirmed without DNA. Germline values: CDR1 SGHTA, CDR2 FQGTGA. This CDR3 contains 14 residues. The entire variable domain, with the rest obtained from reference TRBV7-3 and TRBJ2-1, is as follows: GAGVSQTPSNKVTEKGKYVELRCDPISGHTALYWYRQSLGQGPEFLIYFQGTGAADDSGLPNDRFFAVRPEGSVSTLKIQRTERGDSAVYLCASSLVDTNNEQFFGPGTRLTVL.

The rearrangement uses TRBV14 and TRBJ2-7; absent DNA, TCRdb's TRBD2 call cannot be checked. Per the germline V gene, CDR1 is SGHDN and CDR2 is FVKESK. This CDR3 has 15 amino acids. The chain's CDR3 is CASSLGLMKVYEQYF.

The chain couples TRBV7-8 to TRBJ2-5; TCRdb indicates TRBD2, and absent DNA this call remains unverified. The CDR3 consists of 17 residues. The germline V gene encodes CDR1 SGHVS and CDR2 FQNEAQ. The chain's CDR3 is CASSQGGTSGVQETQYF.

V usage is TRBV2 and J usage is TRBJ2-5; TCRdb reports TRBD1, a call that lacks DNA to check it against. The germline V gene has CDR1 SNHLY and CDR2 FYNNEI. The CDR3 extends over 19 amino acids. The CDR3 spells CASREGQVGGGLPQETQYF.

The chain uses TRBV20-1 and TRBJ1-1; without DNA, the TCRdb call of TRBD1 cannot be checked. The CDR3 length is 14 residues. CDR1 and CDR2 (germline): DFQATT, SNEGSKA (reference sequence). CDR3: CSARRGGPNTEAFF.

This sequence joins TRBV4-3 and TRBJ1-5. This CDR3 has 13 residues. Germline CDR1 and CDR2: LGHNA and YSLEER. The CDR3 sequence: CASSLYLWQPQHF.

The J gene is TRBJ2-7, the V gene TRBV7-9. The CDR3 totals 14 residues. Germline values: CDR1 SEHNR, CDR2 FQNEAQ (reference sequence). CDR3 sequence reads: CASRSSGGSYEQYF.

The rearrangement links TRBV6-1 to TRBJ2-5; TCRdb's D call, TRBD1, is unchecked because there is no DNA. Germline V lookup: CDR1 MNHNS, CDR2 SASEGT. The CDR3 totals 15 residues. The CDR3 here is CASSLDREGQETQYF.

This chain connects TRBV10-3 to TRBJ2-5; absent DNA, TCRdb's TRBD2 call cannot be checked. The CDR3 is 13 residues long. Germline-derived CDR1 and CDR2 are ENHRY and SYGVKD. CDR3 residues: CAIRGLAMKTQYF.

The chain employs TRBV5-1 and TRBJ1-5. The germline gives CDR1 SGHRS, CDR2 YFSETQ. The CDR3 sequence is 16 residues long. The CDR3 region is CASSFSGPLSNQPQHF.

CDR3 in amino acids: CATSDPGTGENQPQHF. V is TRBV24-1 and J is TRBJ1-5; TCRdb reports TRBD1, a call that lacks DNA to check it against. The germline CDR1 and CDR2 sequences are KGHDR and SFDVKD. CDR3 length: 16 residues.

V usage is TRBV2 and J usage is TRBJ2-7. CDR3 length equals 15 residues. Per germline, CDR1 SNHLY and CDR2 FYNNEI. The CDR3 loop is CARRRMRRSSYEHYF.

The gene calls are TRBV29-1 and TRBJ1-2; the D call of TRBD1 rests on TCRdb alone, since no DNA is present to check it. The V gene's germline CDR1 is SQVTM and CDR2 ANQGSEA. The CDR3 length is 14 residues. Here the CDR3 reads CSVEGGQGYYGYTF.

The J gene is TRBJ1-1, the V gene TRBV29-1; absent DNA, TCRdb's TRBD1 call cannot be checked. Per the germline V gene, CDR1 is SQVTM and CDR2 is ANQGSEA. This CDR3 is 13 amino acids long. CDR3 loop: CSVVTVRVPEAFF.

V and J are TRBV6-1 and TRBJ2-1; TCRdb selects TRBD1, and the lack of DNA leaves this call unchecked. The CDR3 totals 15 residues. Per the germline V gene, CDR1 is MNHNS and CDR2 is SASEGT. CDR3 amino acids: CASNLDRGGSNEQFF.

V gene TRBV20-1 combines with J gene TRBJ1-4; the TCRdb call, TRBD1, lacks DNA for checking. The CDR3 loop spans 14 amino acids. Per germline, CDR1 DFQATT and CDR2 SNEGSKA (reference sequence). CDR3 protein: CSAKRTGWLGKLFF.

The V gene is TRBV11-3, the J gene TRBJ2-3; TCRdb indicates TRBD1, and absent DNA this call remains unverified. CDR3 length: 15 amino acids. Germline values: CDR1 SGHNT, CDR2 YENEEA. CDR3: CASSLGGRTTDTQYF.

The CDR3 loop is CSAPDRGSTDTQYF. The V gene is TRBV20-1, the J gene TRBJ2-3; TCRdb's assignment of TRBD1 cannot be checked, as there is no DNA. From germline, CDR1 is DFQATT and CDR2 SNEGSKA (reference sequence). This CDR3 comprises 14 residues.

The CDR3 here is CASSYIPYQPQHF. V and J are TRBV6-2 or TRBV6-3 and TRBJ1-5; there is no DNA to check the TCRdb D call of TRBD1. Germline V gives CDR1 MNHEY, CDR2 SVGEGT. The CDR3 is 13 amino acids.

This chain connects TRBV4-3 to TRBJ2-7. The CDR3 runs to 11 residues. Germline assignment: CDR1 LGHNA and CDR2 YSLEER. The CDR3: CASSQGWRQYF.

The chain couples TRBV9 to TRBJ2-7; TCRdb's D call of TRBD1 is untestable without DNA. Germline lookup yields CDR1 SGDLS and CDR2 YYNGEE. The CDR3 is made up of 14 amino acids. The CDR3 protein is CASSEDRFPYEQYF.

The chain couples TRBV15 to TRBJ2-7. Germline V gene data show CDR1 as LNHNV and CDR2 as YYDKDF (reference sequence). CDR3 length: 15 residues. CDR3 in amino acids: CATSRADRGSYEQYF.

The V gene is TRBV29-1, the J gene TRBJ1-5; checking the TCRdb D call of TRBD1 is not possible without DNA. The CDR3 spans 12 residues. Germline CDR1 reads SQVTM; CDR2 reads ANQGSEA. The CDR3 reads CSVEGVDQPQHF.

This rearrangement joins TRBV28 to TRBJ2-7; TCRdb lists TRBD1, though no DNA is available to test this call. This CDR3 is 14 amino acids long. Per the germline V gene, CDR1 is MDHEN and CDR2 is SYDVKM. The chain's CDR3 is CASMGTNVSYEQYF.

The chain combines TRBV6-5 with TRBJ2-7; lacking DNA, the TRBD2 call made by TCRdb goes unchecked. Germline lookup yields CDR1 MNHEY and CDR2 SVGAGI. The length of the CDR3 is 15 residues. The CDR3 here is CASSYSERGLYEQYF.

The chain recombines TRBV7-6 with TRBJ2-7; without DNA, the TCRdb call of TRBD1 cannot be checked. CDR3 length: 15 amino acids. Germline CDR1 is SGHVS and CDR2 is FNYEAQ. CDR3 amino acids: CASSSYQDRGYEQYF.